This T cell receptor beta chain is drawn from a study of blood T cell repertoires in COVID-19. On the study more broadly: Whether acute or convalescent, the COVID-19 samples came from the United States, Italy and Spain. The analysed material was cDNA or gDNA that came from T cells, B-cell-depleted T cells, or PBMCs.

The V gene's germline CDR1 is MNHEY and CDR2 SVGEGT. CDR3 length: 12 amino acids. V lost 4 bases and J 5 bases, leaving 8 bases between the germline ends. Source study methods: Amplification of reference gene primers provided the estimated nucleated cell counts. Here immunoSEQ multiplex PCR was the method, and the copy in TCRdb shows in-frame clones only, minus some. For V, J and clone size, that table is used; D and trimming come from the DNA. The sample lists about 70,000 clones; nearly 85% were seen once. The sequencing input was peripheral blood. This sequence joins TRBV6-2 or TRBV6-3 and TRBJ1-1, with D unresolved. The receptor was isolated from a woman aged 55-69 years with acute or convalescent COVID-19. The CDR3, as DNA: TGTGCCAGCAGTTTGAGAAGAACTGAAGCTTTCTTT. Its protein product is CASSLRRTEAFF.